This T cell receptor beta chain was identified in a study of blood T cell repertoires in COVID-19. This clone is a singleton in its sample. Generated by immunoSEQ multiplex PCR, the TCRdb table keeps only in-frame clones and is missing some. Of 110,000 to 150,000 clones listed, almost 90% are singletons. The CDR3 extends over 14 amino acids. The V gene end was trimmed by 0 bases and the J gene end by 2 bases; junction bases not matched to a gene: 0. The germline V gene encodes CDR1 MGHRA and CDR2 YSYEKL. The chain joins TRBV4-1 to TRBJ1-1; TRBD1 matches 7 bases. The sequencing input was peripheral blood. The TCR originated in a man aged 45 to 65 with active or convalescent COVID-19. The CDR3 bases are TGCGCCAGCAGCCAAGAAGGGGGCAACACTGAAGCTTTCTTT. This codes for CASSQEGGNTEAFF.